The 20 T cell receptor beta chains below all came from one sample that was sequenced in a study of glioma-infiltrating T cells. Amplification of TCR alpha and beta CDR3 regions from RNA used iRepertoire nested multiplex PCR. TCRdb independently ran MiXCR on the multiplex PCR reads; one entry per CDR3 protein. The table records 400,000 or so distinct CDR3 sequences, 41% of them present only once. Sequences were obtained from glioma tissue, nonneoplastic brain tissue, or PBMCs (not recorded which). These receptors were taken from a human donor with low-grade glioma or glioblastoma, undergoing nonglioma brain surgery, or in good health (not recorded which).

This chain joins TRBV20-1 and TRBJ1-6, with D hard to call. The CDR3 loop spans 17 amino acids. V was pared by 2 bases and J by 3 bases, with 17 bases between. The germline gives CDR1 DFQATT, CDR2 SNEGSKA (reference sequence). The CDR3 is CSARSGRWPFYNSPLHF. In DNA, the CDR3 is TGCAGTGCTAGATCGGGAAGGTGGCCTTTCTATAATTCACCCCTCCACTTT.

This chain connects TRBV28 to TRBJ2-7; D call uncertain. This CDR3 is 11 amino acids long. V lost 5 bases to trimming and J lost 4 bases, with 6 bases between them. Germline assignment: CDR1 MDHEN and CDR2 SYDVKM. For the CDR3, the DNA is TGTGCCAGCAGTCTAAAATACGAGCAGTACTTC. Its translation is CASSLKYEQYF. Filled out from reference TRBV28 and TRBJ2-7, the complete variable domain reads DVKVTQSSRYLVKRTGEKVFLECVQDMDHENMFWYRQDPGLGLRLIYFSYDVKMKEKGDIPEGYSVSREKKERFSLILESASTNQTSMYLCASSLKYEQYFGPGTRLTVT.

The table lists this clonotype with a few counts. This rearrangement joins TRBV12-3 or TRBV12-4 to TRBJ1-1; 9 nucleotides match TRBD1. The V segment lost 10 bases and the J segment 1 base; nucleotides outside the gene matches: 4. This CDR3 contains 13 residues. Here the CDR3 reads CATRDRANTEAFF. The CDR3, as DNA: TGTGCCACTAGGGACAGGGCGAACACTGAAGCTTTCTTT.

The genes are TRBV29-1 and TRBJ2-2, with 9 bases that match TRBD1. J was trimmed by 6 bases and V by 7 bases; bases with no gene match: 18. The germline V gene has CDR1 SQVTM and CDR2 ANQGSEA. This CDR3 has 17 amino acids. CDR3 nucleotide sequence: TGCAGCGCCAGCCTCTTTAATACAGGGGGCGAGGCCGGGGAGCTGTTTTTT. This encodes CSASLFNTGGEAGELFF.

This clonotype was observed a few times. The chain links TRBV20-1 to TRBJ1-5; D remains unclear. V lost 5 bases and J 3 bases, leaving 11 bases between the germline ends. Germline values: CDR1 DFQATT, CDR2 SNEGSKA (reference sequence). The length of the CDR3 is 13 residues. The CDR3 is CSALGRNNQPQHF. CDR3 DNA: TGCAGTGCTCTCGGACGGAACAATCAGCCCCAGCATTTT.

Many counts were recorded for this clonotype. The J gene is TRBJ1-2, the V gene TRBV15, with TRBD1 identical over 12 bases. Per germline, CDR1 LNHNV and CDR2 YYDKDF (reference sequence). Trimming cost V 1 base and J 6 bases; bases outside gene matches: 9. This CDR3 is built from 17 residues. The CDR3 sequence is CATSRGGVGQGANGYTF. CDR3 bases: TGTGCCACCAGCAGAGGGGGAGTGGGACAGGGGGCGAATGGCTACACCTTC.

This clonotype was recorded a few times. This chain joins TRBV20-1 and TRBJ1-1, with D perhaps matching TRBD1 (6 bases). The germline V gene encodes CDR1 DFQATT and CDR2 SNEGSKA (reference sequence). The CDR3 runs 11 residues. Trimming cost V 0 bases and J 11 bases, with 10 bases left between them. Here the CDR3 reads CSARDLRGAFF. CDR3 nucleotides: TGCAGTGCTAGAGATCTTAGGGGGGCTTTCTTT.

This clonotype was seen a handful of times. The chain carries TRBV27 and TRBJ2-3; 12 nucleotides agree with TRBD2. The CDR3 is 19 residues long. CDR1 MNHEY and CDR2 SMNVEV come from the germline V gene (reference sequence). V trimming: 5 bases; J trimming: 4 bases; junction bases outside the gene matches: 16. Here the CDR3 DNA reads TGTGCCAGCAGTCCTATATATACTTGGACTAGCGGGATCGCAGATACGCAGTATTTT. Translated: CASSPIYTWTSGIADTQYF.

The rearrangement links TRBV20-1 to TRBJ2-5; 9 bases line up with TRBD1. Germline lookup yields CDR1 DFQATT and CDR2 SNEGSKA (reference sequence). J was trimmed by 1 base and V by 3 bases; bases with no gene match: 6. The CDR3 contains 15 residues. CDR3 DNA: TGCAGTGCTAGGCCTCCGGACAGGGGCCAAGAGACCCAGTACTTC. Encoded protein: CSARPPDRGQETQYF.

This chain uses TRBV12-3 or TRBV12-4 with TRBJ2-7; 14 nucleotides match TRBD2. This CDR3 comprises 20 residues. The V gene end was trimmed by 8 bases and the J gene end by 2 bases; junction bases not matched to a gene: 20. In DNA form, the CDR3 reads TGTGCCAGCCCTTATGCCGGGACTAGCGGGAGAGGAGGGGTAGCCTACGAGCAGTACTTC. Translation gives CASPYAGTSGRGGVAYEQYF.

The chain uses TRBV10-3 and TRBJ1-1; the match to TRBD1 covers 8 bases. The CDR3 consists of 14 residues. V was pared by 7 bases and J by 1 base, with 5 bases of the junction left unmatched. The V gene's germline CDR1 is ENHRY and CDR2 SYGVKD. The CDR3 nucleotides are TGTGCCATCAAATACGACAGGGGGAACACTGAAGCTTTCTTT. Protein sequence: CAIKYDRGNTEAFF.

Note on this clonotype: A much bigger clone sits one base away, suggesting this may be a read error. This chain uses TRBV20-1 with TRBJ1-5; D gene uncertain. Germline CDR1 DFQATT, CDR2 SNEGSKA (reference sequence). The CDR3 sequence is 14 residues long. V dropped 4 bases and J dropped 4 bases, with 14 bases sitting between them. The CDR3 sequence: CSATEWENNQPQHF. CDR3 coding DNA: TGCAGTGCTACAGAATGGGAAAATAATCAGCCCCAGCATTTT.

J is TRBJ1-1 and V is TRBV7-9, with D uncertain. CDR1 is SEHNR, CDR2 FQNEAQ, per germline (reference sequence). The V end lost 2 bases, the J end lost 1 base, and 8 bases lay between the germline ends. The CDR3 runs 14 residues. CDR3 region: CASSLMGTNTEAFF. The CDR3 coding sequence is TGTGCCAGCAGCTTAATGGGCACGAACACTGAAGCTTTCTTT.

The chain uses TRBV20-1 and TRBJ1-3; tentative D call: TRBD1 (6 bases). Germline V lookup: CDR1 DFQATT, CDR2 SNEGSKA (reference sequence). The germline V and J ends were trimmed by 3 bases and 4 bases, with 16 bases remaining between them. The CDR3 sequence is 15 residues long. The CDR3 DNA follows: TGCAGTGCTAGTGATTCACAGGGCGGCGGAAACACCATATATTTT. Encoded protein: CSASDSQGGGNTIYF.

V and J are TRBV7-2 and TRBJ1-6; D is unclear. This CDR3 region has 13 residues. Trimming took 0 bases from V and 10 from J, leaving 7 bases between them. In germline, CDR1 is SGHTA, CDR2 FQGNSA. The CDR3 region has the DNA TGTGCCAGCAGCTTAGCGGTACAGTCACCCCTCCACTTT. Its translation: CASSLAVQSPLHF.

About this clonotype itself: A read error may be the cause here, since a much bigger clone is one base away. The chain carries TRBV15 and TRBJ2-3; D may be TRBD1 (5 bases). This CDR3 is 15 amino acids long. Germline CDR1 is LNHNV and CDR2 is YYDKDF (reference sequence). The CDR3 region has the DNA TGTGCCACCAGGAGAGACAGACCCGGCGCAGATACGCAGTATTTT. Its translation is CATRRDRPGADTQYF.

The chain uses TRBV19 and TRBJ1-4; D is possibly TRBD1 (5 bases). V was trimmed by 8 bases and J by 6 bases, leaving 13 bases between them. The length of the CDR3 is 13 residues. CDR1 is LNHDA, CDR2 SQIVND, per germline (reference sequence). This chain's CDR3 is CASRKDKYEKLFF. The CDR3, as DNA: TGTGCCAGTCGGAAGGACAAGTATGAAAAACTGTTTTTT.

The CDR3 sequence is CSARDPQETQYF. DNA of the CDR3: TGCAGCGCCCGGGACCCCCAAGAGACCCAGTACTTC. The rearrangement links TRBV29-1 to TRBJ2-5; D is possibly TRBD1 or TRBD2 (5 bases each). The CDR3 extends over 12 amino acids. Deletions cut 7 bases from V and 1 base from J, with 10 bases between. Germline V gene sequence: CDR1 SQVTM, CDR2 ANQGSEA.

The gene calls are TRBV9 and TRBJ2-7; D remains unclear. The DNA end favors TRBJ2-5, so the J call may be wrong. CDR3 length: 13 amino acids. Per germline, CDR1 SGDLS and CDR2 YYNGEE. The CDR3 DNA sequence: TGTGCCAGCAGCGTAGAGATCTGGGAGACCCAGTACTTC. Residues: CASSVEIWETQYF.

The table lists this clonotype with many counts. This chain uses TRBV6-2 or TRBV6-3 with TRBJ2-2; TRBD2 agrees at 13 bases. Trimming removed 2 bases from V and 2 bases from J; junction bases left unmatched: 5. Germline-derived CDR1 and CDR2 are MNHEY and SVGEGT. CDR3 length: 18 residues. In nucleotides, the CDR3 is TGTGCCAGCAGTTACCCCCCGGGACTAGCGGGAAACACCGGGGAGCTGTTTTTT. As protein: CASSYPPGLAGNTGELFF.